This T cell receptor beta chain was captured in a study of regulatory T cells in long-lasting Graves disease. Study-wide context: Patients met the persistent Graves' disease definition after over 5 years of antithyroid drugs with positive TSH receptor antibodies. Overall study findings and caveats: TRBV28 was favored in persistent disease, as were TRBJ1-2 and TRBJ2-5.

The CDR3 totals 15 residues. Trimming cost V 0 bases and J 2 bases, with 11 bases left between them. The V gene's germline CDR1 is SGHDN and CDR2 FVKESK. This clonotype was picked up many times. Its antigen is not identified. TCR beta libraries were built with iRepertoire HTBI primers and Arm-PCR of CDR3 regions. Via MiXCR, TCRdb re-called the multiplex PCR reads, giving one row per CDR3 protein. Among about 430,000 distinct CDR3 sequences listed, 21% were seen once. The time point was: persistent/refractory GD, antithyroid drugs over 5 years with positive TRAb. With RNA extracted from PBMCs as input, the TCR library was made.

Source: peripheral blood mononuclear cells (PBMCs), taken when the disease was refractory, from a patient treated with antithyroid drugs. The TCR comes from a female donor with Graves disease. The V call is TRBV14, the J call TRBJ2-7, with no clear D. The CDR3 is CASSQDLRPTYEQYF. The CDR3 DNA reads TGTGCCAGCAGCCAAGATCTGAGACCGACCTACGAGCAGTACTTC. Supplemented by reference TRBV14 and TRBJ2-7, the full variable domain reads EAGVTQFPSHSVIEKGQTVTLRCDPISGHDNLYWYRRVMGKEIKFLLHFVKESKQDESGMPNNRFLAERTGGTYSTLKVQPAELEDSGVYFCASSQDLRPTYEQYFGPGTRLTVT.